A selection of T cell receptor beta chains follows, all from one sample in a study of beta chain features in type 1 diabetes. Method: immunoSEQ multiplex PCR; TCRdb's copy keeps in-frame clones and lacks some. Seen here are around 710,000 clones, around 12% observed once, and the top ten hold around 0.12%. Sequenced input: naive CD4+ T cells from blood. Receptors originate from a man aged 30-40 years with type 1 diabetes. The CDR3 runs from the conserved cysteine through the conserved F or W. A D gene is named only where the DNA matches it firmly. Clone size is stated in some rows and not others, as once, few, many or a class when expanded.

CASSLSSYEQYF,TGTGCCAGCAGCCTTAGCTCCTACGAGCAGTACTTC,NA,few,TRBJ2-7,TRBV7-2
CASSLGAGNTEAFF,TGCGCCAGCAGCCTCGGGGCAGGGAACACTGAAGCTTTCTTT,NA,NA,TRBJ1-1,TRBV5-1
CAWSTDLGSNQPQHF,TGTGCCTGGAGTACGGACTTGGGGAGCAATCAGCCCCAGCATTTT,NA,NA,TRBJ1-5,TRBV30
CASSQGEAVDEQFF,TGTGCCAGCAGCCAAGGGGAGGCCGTCGATGAGCAGTTCTTC,NA,few,TRBJ2-1,TRBV4-2
CASSLGPLAGATDTQYF,TGTGCCAGCAGCCTTGGACCTCTAGCGGGTGCCACAGATACGCAGTATTTT,TRBD2,few,TRBJ2-3,TRBV5-6
CAISERTEQRGYTF,TGTGCCATCAGTGAACGGACGGAGCAGAGGGGCTACACCTTC,NA,NA,TRBJ1-2,TRBV10-3
CASSSGQGGQPQHF,TGCGCCAGCAGCTCGGGACAGGGAGGTCAGCCCCAGCATTTT,TRBD1,NA,TRBJ1-5,TRBV5-1
CASSPALQGINSPLHF,TGTGCCAGCAGCCCCGCTTTACAGGGGATTAATTCACCCCTCCACTTT,TRBD1,NA,TRBJ1-6,TRBV4-2
CASSPRGAGGFF,TGTGCCAGCAGCCCCCGGGGGGCGGGCGGGTTCTTC,NA,NA,TRBJ2-1,TRBV14
CASSSGQGNTGELFF,TGCGCCAGCAGCTCGGGACAGGGGAACACCGGGGAGCTGTTTTTT,TRBD1,NA,TRBJ2-2,TRBV5-1
CASSPEGGSYNEQFF,TGTGCCAGCAGCCCGGAGGGGGGCTCCTACAATGAGCAGTTCTTC,NA,NA,TRBJ2-1,TRBV5-6
CASSQDSPLAGGTDTQYF,TGCGCCAGCAGCCAAGATTCCCCGTTGGCTGGTGGCACAGATACGCAGTATTTT,NA,NA,TRBJ2-3,TRBV4-3
CASSPGTGETQYF,TGTGCCAGCAGCCCTGGAACGGGAGAGACCCAGTACTTC,NA,once,TRBJ2-5,TRBV11-2
CASSLGASGDTDTQYF,TGTGCCAGCAGCCTAGGGGCTAGCGGGGACACAGATACGCAGTATTTT,TRBD2,few,TRBJ2-3,TRBV28
CASRRQGPRDEKLFF,TGTGCCAGCAGGCGACAGGGACCGCGAGATGAAAAACTGTTTTTT,TRBD1,few,TRBJ1-4,TRBV28
CASSLKLTRENTGELFF,TGTGCCAGCAGCTTAAAACTAACCCGGGAGAACACCGGGGAGCTGTTTTTT,NA,NA,TRBJ2-2,TRBV11-2
CASSPGTSGGAGSYEQYF,TGTGCCAGCAGCCCCGGGACTAGCGGGGGGGCGGGCTCCTACGAGCAGTACTTC,TRBD2,few,TRBJ2-7,TRBV5-4
CASSQHQRGTSYEQYF,TGTGCCAGCAGCCAACACCAGCGGGGGACCTCCTACGAGCAGTACTTC,TRBD2,few,TRBJ2-7,TRBV7-2
CASSAGVTNEKLFF,TGTGCCAGCAGTGCAGGGGTTACTAATGAAAAACTGTTTTTT,NA,few,TRBJ1-4,TRBV2
CASSVEVKQETQYF,TGTGCCAGCAGCGTAGAGGTAAAGCAAGAGACCCAGTACTTC,NA,few,TRBJ2-5,TRBV9
CASSFGNTGELFF,TGCGCCAGCAGCTTCGGGAACACCGGGGAGCTGTTTTTT,NA,few,TRBJ2-2,TRBV5-1